This TCR beta chain originates from a study of radiotherapy plus CTLA-4 blockade in lung cancer. The study gave focal radiation plus ipilimumab CTLA-4 blockade to patients with chemo-refractory metastatic non-small-cell lung cancer. Method: immunoSEQ multiplex PCR; TCRdb's copy keeps in-frame clones and lacks some. Of tens of thousands of clones listed, 84% are singletons. Germline V gives CDR1 SGHKS, CDR2 YYEKEE (reference sequence). The CDR3 has 16 residues. The V gene lost 5 bases and the J gene lost 7 bases, with 21 bases spanning the gap. The sequence was obtained from a human donor with non-small cell lung cancer whose response to radiotherapy plus ipilimumab could not be evaluated. The chain couples TRBV5-5 to TRBJ2-2; D possibly corresponds to TRBD1 (8 bases). This specimen was peripheral blood, taken from a patient treated with radiotherapy plus ipilimumab. The CDR3 protein is CASSRDRTGRDGELFF. The CDR3 DNA reads TGTGCCAGCAGTCGAGACCGGACAGGGAGGGACGGGGAGCTGTTTTTT. The full variable domain, completed using reference TRBV5-5 and TRBJ2-2, is DAGVTQSPTHLIKTRGQQVTLRCSPISGHKSVSWYQQVLGQGPQFIFQYYEKEERGRGNFPDRFSARQFPNYSSELNVNALLLGDSALYLCASSRDRTGRDGELFFGEGSRLTVL.